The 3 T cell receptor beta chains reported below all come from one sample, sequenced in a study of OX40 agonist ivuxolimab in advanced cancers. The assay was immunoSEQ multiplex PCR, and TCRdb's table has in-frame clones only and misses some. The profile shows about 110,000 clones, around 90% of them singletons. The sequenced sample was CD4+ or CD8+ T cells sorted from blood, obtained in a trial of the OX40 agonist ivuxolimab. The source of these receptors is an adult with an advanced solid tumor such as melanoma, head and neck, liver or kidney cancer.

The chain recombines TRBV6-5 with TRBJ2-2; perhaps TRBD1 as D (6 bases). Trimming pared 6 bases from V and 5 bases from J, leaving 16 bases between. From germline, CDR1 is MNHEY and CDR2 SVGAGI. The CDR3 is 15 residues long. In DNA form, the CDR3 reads TGTGCCAGCAGCAACCCATCCAGGGGTACCGGGGAGCTGTTTTTT. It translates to CASSNPSRGTGELFF.

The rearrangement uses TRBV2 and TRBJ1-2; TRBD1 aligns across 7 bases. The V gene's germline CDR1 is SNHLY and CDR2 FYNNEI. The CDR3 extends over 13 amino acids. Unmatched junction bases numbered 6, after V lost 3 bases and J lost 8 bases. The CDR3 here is CASSETGNGGYTF. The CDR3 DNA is TGTGCCAGCAGTGAGACAGGGAACGGCGGCTACACCTTC.

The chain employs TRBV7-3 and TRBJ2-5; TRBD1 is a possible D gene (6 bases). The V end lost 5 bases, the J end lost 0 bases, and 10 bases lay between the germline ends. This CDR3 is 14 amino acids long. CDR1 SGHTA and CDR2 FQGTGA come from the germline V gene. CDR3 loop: CASSPTGNQETQYF. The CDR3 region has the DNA TGTGCCAGCAGCCCCACAGGGAACCAAGAGACCCAGTACTTC.